The 7 T cell receptor beta chains presented below share a single source sample, sequenced in a study of blood T cell repertoires in COVID-19. Using immunoSEQ multiplex PCR, the repertoire was profiled, and TCRdb retains in-frame clones only, with some absent. The table includes about 94,000 clones, roughly 84% detected once. Input material: peripheral blood. The source of these receptors is a man in his sixties with acute or convalescent COVID-19.

The CDR3 sequence: CASSEYTGTSSPLHF. The CDR3 region has the DNA TGTGCCAGCAGTGAATACACAGGGACGAGTTCACCCCTCCACTTT. This rearrangement joins TRBV25-1 to TRBJ1-6, with TRBD1 as a possible D gene (6 bases). The germline V and J ends were trimmed by 0 bases and 9 bases, with 12 bases remaining between them. CDR1 is MGHDK, CDR2 SYGVNS, per germline. CDR3 length: 15 amino acids.

This clone was detected only once. The rearrangement joins TRBV12-5 to TRBJ2-1; no firm D call. From germline, CDR1 is LGHNT and CDR2 FRNRAP. CDR3 length: 16 residues. The V end lost 0 bases, the J end lost 2 bases, and 11 bases lay between the germline ends. The CDR3 bases are TGTGCTAGTGGTTTGGTACTGGAGCCCGCCTACAATGAGCAGTTCTTC. This codes for CASGLVLEPAYNEQFF. Full variable domain (rest looked up from reference TRBV12-5 and TRBJ2-1): DARVTQTPRHKVTEMGQEVTMRCQPILGHNTVFWYRQTMMQGLELLAYFRNRAPLDDSGMPKDRFSAEMPDATLATLKIQPSEPRDSAVYFCASGLVLEPAYNEQFFGPGTRLTVL.

The V gene is TRBV7-8, the J gene TRBJ2-2; possible D gene TRBD2, 5 bases. The CDR3 consists of 15 residues. V was trimmed by 6 bases and J by 2 bases, leaving 13 bases between them. The germline V gene has CDR1 SGHVS and CDR2 FQNEAQ. The CDR3 loop is CASSSRDTNTGELFF. Written as DNA, the CDR3 is TGTGCCAGCAGTTCCCGGGATACCAACACCGGGGAGCTGTTTTTT.

This clone is deemed medium-sized (0.01 to 0.1%). The chain carries TRBV2 and TRBJ2-3, with a possible D match to TRBD2 (7 bases). The CDR3 totals 16 residues. Germline values: CDR1 SNHLY, CDR2 FYNNEI. The V end was cut by 4 bases, the J end by 2 bases, with 16 bases between. Here the CDR3 reads CASSAEWGGHTDTQYF. DNA of the CDR3: TGTGCCAGCAGTGCGGAGTGGGGGGGCCACACAGATACGCAGTATTTT.

The CDR3 loop reads CASSFGGTNTEAFF. For the CDR3, the DNA is TGCGCCAGCAGCTTCGGGGGAACGAACACTGAAGCTTTCTTT. The rearrangement uses TRBV5-1 and TRBJ1-1; possible D gene TRBD1, 5 bases. This CDR3 comprises 14 residues. The V and J ends lost 2 bases and 1 base respectively, with 9 bases between them. In germline, CDR1 is SGHRS, CDR2 YFSETQ. The full variable domain, in which reference TRBV5-1 and TRBJ1-1 provide the parts outside the CDR3, is KAGVTQTPRYLIKTRGQQVTLSCSPISGHRSVSWYQQTPGQGLQFLFEYFSETQRNKGNFPGRFSGRQFSNSRSEMNVSTLELGDSALYLCASSFGGTNTEAFFGQGTRLTVV.

This clone came up a few times. The genes are TRBV10-3 and TRBJ2-1, with D uncertain. The CDR3 runs 12 residues. The germline gives CDR1 ENHRY, CDR2 SYGVKD. Trimming removed 3 bases from V and 9 bases from J, with 9 bases in between. CDR3 in amino acids: CAISDETPEQFF. CDR3 sequence (DNA): TGTGCCATCAGTGATGAGACACCTGAGCAGTTCTTC.

The chain combines TRBV7-6 with TRBJ2-6; 9 positions agree with TRBD2. Germline CDR1 reads SGHVS; CDR2 reads FNYEAQ. The CDR3 loop spans 18 amino acids. V dropped 1 base and J dropped 0; count of bases not matched to a gene: 4. CDR3 loop: CASSLDSGGHSGANVLTF. DNA of the CDR3: TGTGCCAGCAGCTTAGATAGCGGGGGTCACTCTGGGGCCAACGTCCTGACTTTC.